A selection of T cell receptor beta chains follows, all from one sample in a study of identical twins. Each CDR3 protein is one row after TCRdb ran MiXCR on the 5' RACE reads. The sample has around 490,000 distinct CDR3 sequences, about 20% seen once. In addition, the sample was reused for a study of yellow fever vaccine responses in identical twins.

Sequencing input: CD4+ T cells sorted from blood. These TCRs come from a woman aged 18 to 35 in good health. Both conserved end residues are part of each CDR3.

J: TRBJ2-7; V: TRBV7-6; CDR3: CASSLGSVYEQYF
J: TRBJ2-7; V: TRBV5-1; CDR3: CASTPLSGGYEQYF
J: TRBJ2-2; V: TRBV3-1; CDR3: CASSHPGLATGELFF
J: TRBJ2-3; V: TRBV5-1; CDR3: CASRSSGSVSVAQYF
J: TRBJ1-2; V: TRBV29-1; CDR3: CSAGDSNYGYTF
J: TRBJ1-1; V: TRBV4-1; CDR3: CASSQARTVNTEAFF
J: TRBJ2-3; V: TRBV7-3; CDR3: CASSPQAAGSTDTQYF
J: TRBJ1-2; V: TRBV20-1; CDR3: CSAPLYGYTF
J: TRBJ2-3; V: TRBV6-1; CDR3: CASSERRGGTDTQYF
J: TRBJ2-7; V: TRBV7-8; CDR3: CASSPRGNYEQYF
J: TRBJ1-1; V: TRBV12-3/TRBV12-4; CDR3: CASILRQSNTEAFF
J: TRBJ2-4; V: TRBV10-2; CDR3: CASRGTGQGGTYNIQYF
J: TRBJ2-3; V: TRBV25-1; CDR3: CASSERLRDTQYF
J: TRBJ2-7; V: TRBV20-1; CDR3: CSGLLQYEQYF
J: TRBJ2-3; V: TRBV12-3/TRBV12-4; CDR3: CASSSYRRGLAGGRSTDTQYF
J: TRBJ2-5; V: TRBV3-1; CDR3: CASSQDWAGEETQYF
J: TRBJ2-1; V: TRBV4-2; CDR3: CASSPTRQGHTEPPSSYNEQFF
J: TRBJ2-2; V: TRBV7-8; CDR3: CAGSPGGFTGELFF
J: TRBJ2-1; V: TRBV12-3/TRBV12-4; CDR3: CASSLIASGRGEQFF
J: TRBJ2-1; V: TRBV20-1; CDR3: CSARDASAGGNDNEQFF
J: TRBJ1-2; V: TRBV12-3/TRBV12-4; CDR3: CASRSPATGGGYTF
J: TRBJ2-4; V: TRBV12-3/TRBV12-4; CDR3: CASSLLIEGGLAKNIQYF
J: TRBJ2-2; V: TRBV2; CDR3: CASSVRLRTLRPRNTGELFF
J: TRBJ2-3; V: TRBV6-1; CDR3: CASSRKASDTQYF
J: TRBJ2-2; V: TRBV24-1; CDR3: CATSEPAGTGGSGELFF
J: TRBJ2-5; V: TRBV7-9; CDR3: CASRRPSGETQYF
J: TRBJ2-1; V: TRBV5-1; CDR3: CASSFRSGGNYNEQFF
J: TRBJ1-1; V: TRBV10-3; CDR3: CAITPQGGGRTEAFF
J: TRBJ1-3; V: TRBV21-1; CDR3: CASSKAGTAISGNTIYF